The 8 T cell receptor beta chains in this list originate from one sample, sequenced in a study of blood T cell repertoires in COVID-19. Assay: immunoSEQ multiplex PCR; the TCRdb copy retains only in-frame clones and omits some. The repertoire consists of hundreds of thousands of clones, with 90% occurring once and the leading ten covering about 15%. The specimen was PBMCs or T cells enriched from blood (not recorded which). The receptors derive from a man between 25 and 39 years old who had been exposed to COVID-19.

The genes are TRBV5-5 and TRBJ2-3; 9 positions agree with TRBD2. CDR1 and CDR2 (germline): SGHKS, YYEKEE (reference sequence). The V segment lost 4 bases and the J segment 1 base; nucleotides outside the gene matches: 4. The CDR3 is 15 residues long. The CDR3 bases are TGTGCCAGCAGCAAGTGGACTAGCGGCACAGATACGCAGTATTTT. Translating gives CASSKWTSGTDTQYF.

The rearrangement uses TRBV11-2 and TRBJ2-5; D is perhaps TRBD1 (5 bases). The germline V gene has CDR1 SGHAT and CDR2 FQNNGV. Trimming took 6 bases from V and 5 from J, leaving 13 bases between them. The CDR3 contains 13 residues. This chain's CDR3 is CASSFDSWETQYF. The CDR3 region has the DNA TGTGCCAGCAGTTTCGACAGTTGGGAGACCCAGTACTTC.

The chain has TRBV6-5 and TRBJ2-5; TRBD1 aligns across 10 bases. The V gene end was trimmed by 6 bases and the J gene end by 3 bases; junction bases not matched to a gene: 4. This CDR3 has 14 amino acids. In germline, CDR1 is MNHEY, CDR2 SVGAGI. CDR3 sequence reads: CASRNGQGEETQYF. The CDR3 DNA sequence: TGTGCCAGCAGGAACGGACAGGGGGAAGAGACCCAGTACTTC.

The chain carries TRBV5-4 and TRBJ2-7, with a possible D match to TRBD2 (5 bases). Trimming pared 5 bases from V and 5 bases from J, leaving 26 bases between. The CDR3 has 17 residues. Germline CDR1 and CDR2: SGHNT and YYREEE (reference sequence). The CDR3, as DNA: TGTGCCAGCAGTCCTAGCAATTGGACTCCCGGTCCCGACGAGCAGTACTTC. Protein product: CASSPSNWTPGPDEQYF.

The chain carries TRBV4-1 and TRBJ2-1; D may be TRBD2 (5 bases). V lost 4 bases to trimming and J lost 13 bases, with 17 bases between them. The CDR3 contains 13 residues. CDR1 is MGHRA, CDR2 YSYEKL, per germline. The CDR3 DNA is TGCGCCAGCAGCCCGGGGATCCTCTCGAGACAGTTCTTC. As protein: CASSPGILSRQFF.

The rearrangement uses TRBV5-1 and TRBJ1-6; a possible D gene is TRBD1 (6 bases). This CDR3 spans 17 amino acids. V was shortened by 0 bases and J by 6 bases, with 16 bases between the two germline ends. Per germline, CDR1 SGHRS and CDR2 YFSETQ. The CDR3 is CASSLARGAVGNSPLHF. The CDR3 region has the DNA TGCGCCAGCAGCTTGGCTCGGGGGGCGGTGGGTAATTCACCCCTCCACTTT.

The CDR3 nucleotides are TGCGCCAGCAGGGGGACAGGGTCGAGTACCGGGGAGCTGTTTTTT. Translating gives CASRGTGSSTGELFF. The chain links TRBV5-1 to TRBJ2-2; 9 nucleotides align to TRBD1. The CDR3 loop spans 15 amino acids. Germline V gene data show CDR1 as SGHRS and CDR2 as YFSETQ. Germline trimming cut 5 bases from V and 5 bases from J; bases unmatched to any gene: 7.

V gene TRBV29-1 combines with J gene TRBJ1-4, with D unclear. The V end lost 4 bases, the J end lost 5 bases, and 14 bases lay between the germline ends. This CDR3 comprises 14 residues. The V gene's germline CDR1 is SQVTM and CDR2 ANQGSEA. CDR3 coding DNA: TGCAGCGTTGTAGGAGCCGGCAGAAATGAAAAACTGTTTTTT. This translates into CSVVGAGRNEKLFF.